Below are 15 T cell receptor beta chains sequenced from a single sample in a study of T cells after yellow fever vaccination (dated by TCRdb to the late 2010s). Library prep was done by 5' RACE. The instrument given in TCRdb is Illumina HiSeq 2500. TCRdb took the public reads, trimmed them with fastp at Q25, ran MiXCR for clone calling and kept in-frame beta chains. All rows with the same CDR3 protein become a single entry with the most common DNA and genes. The sample table shows a few hundred thousand distinct CDR3 sequences, and about 7% are seen once. In total, the top ten clones hold roughly 0.9% of the sample. The treatment or condition label, read with the paper, signifies: live attenuated yellow fever vaccine strain. The material was CD4+ T cells sorted from PBMCs, obtained 15 days after the yellow fever booster vaccination. The receptors stem from a man aged 25 to 45 who received the YFV17D yellow fever vaccine.

The gene calls are TRBV5-1 and TRBJ2-7; 14 nucleotides agree with TRBD2. V trimming: 4 bases; J trimming: 1 base; junction bases outside the gene matches: 7. Germline CDR1 SGHRS, CDR2 YFSETQ. The CDR3 extends over 17 amino acids. CDR3 in amino acids: CASSRGLAGADSYEQYF. The CDR3, as DNA: TGCGCCAGCAGCCGGGGACTAGCGGGAGCGGATTCCTACGAGCAGTACTTC.

The table lists this clonotype with many counts. The chain combines TRBV7-9 with TRBJ2-3; no clear D. Looked up from germline, CDR1 is SEHNR and CDR2 is FQNEAQ (reference sequence). The CDR3 length is 11 residues. V was trimmed by 2 bases and J by 6 bases, leaving 3 bases between them. CDR3 amino acids: CASSLFDTQYF. CDR3 DNA: TGTGCCAGCAGCTTATTCGATACGCAGTATTTT.

The V gene is TRBV12-3 or TRBV12-4, the J gene TRBJ2-7; 7 nucleotides match TRBD2. CDR3 length: 13 amino acids. With V trimmed by 3 bases and J by 5 bases, 4 bases remained unmatched. For the CDR3, the DNA is TGTGCCAGCAGTTTCCGGCGGGAGAACGAGCAGTACTTC. It codes for CASSFRRENEQYF.

This clonotype has just a few counts. In DNA, the CDR3 is TGCAGTGCCATAGTTAGGGACAGACAAGAGACCCAGTACTTC. Protein: CSAIVRDRQETQYF. The rearrangement uses TRBV20-1 and TRBJ2-5; 7 nucleotides align to TRBD1. The CDR3 totals 14 residues. The junction had 9 bases not matched to a gene; V was cut back by 6 bases and J by 2 bases. Per the germline V gene, CDR1 is DFQATT and CDR2 is SNEGSKA (reference sequence).

This sequence joins TRBV18 and TRBJ2-1; maybe TRBD1 (5 bases). With 3 bases removed from V and 0 bases from J, the gap between germline ends came to 9 bases. This CDR3 region has 15 residues. Germline V gene data show CDR1 as KGHSH and CDR2 as LQKENI. The CDR3 DNA reads TGTGCCAGCTCACCCGACAGAAGCTCCTACAATGAGCAGTTCTTC. Protein: CASSPDRSSYNEQFF.

The chain couples TRBV5-1 to TRBJ1-1; tentative D call: TRBD1 (5 bases). The CDR3 covers 14 residues. Per germline, CDR1 SGHRS and CDR2 YFSETQ. Trimming pared 2 bases from V and 3 bases from J, leaving 11 bases between. In DNA, the CDR3 is TGCGCCAGCAGCTTCTCAGGGCAAGACACTGAAGCTTTCTTT. Protein product: CASSFSGQDTEAFF.

This clonotype was observed at least ten times. The chain combines TRBV20-1 with TRBJ2-5; 12 bases agree with TRBD2. The trim removed 6 bases at V and 2 bases at J, leaving 1 base unmatched. CDR3 size: 13 residues. Germline CDR1 DFQATT, CDR2 SNEGSKA (reference sequence). The CDR3 sequence is CSAGLAGQETQYF. CDR3 sequence (DNA): TGCAGTGCCGGACTAGCGGGGCAAGAGACCCAGTACTTC.

The table lists this clonotype with a few counts. The chain employs TRBV10-3 and TRBJ2-2, with D possibly being TRBD2 (6 bases). The length of the CDR3 is 15 residues. V lost 11 bases, J lost 0 bases, and 16 bases lay in between. The V gene's germline CDR1 is ENHRY and CDR2 SYGVKD. CDR3 in amino acids: CAVGRTPTNTGELFF. The CDR3, as DNA: TGTGCCGTAGGGAGGACACCCACGAACACCGGGGAGCTGTTTTTT.

This clonotype was counted only a few times. V usage is TRBV18 and J usage is TRBJ2-7; TRBD1 matches at 10 bases. Germline CDR1 KGHSH, CDR2 LQKENI. CDR3 size: 16 residues. Trimming at V came to 3 bases and at J to 2 bases, leaving 7 bases not matched to a gene. The CDR3, as DNA: TGTGCCAGCTCACCGCTGGGACAGGGGAGCGCCTACGAGCAGTACTTC. This sequence encodes CASSPLGQGSAYEQYF. Full variable domain (rest looked up from reference TRBV18 and TRBJ2-7): NAGVMQNPRHLVRRRGQEARLRCSPMKGHSHVYWYRQLPEEGLKFMVYLQKENIIDESGMPKERFSAEFPKEGPSILRIQQVVRGDSAAYFCASSPLGQGSAYEQYFGPGTRLTVT.

J is TRBJ2-2 and V is TRBV7-6, with TRBD2 matching over 7 bases. Germline values: CDR1 SGHVS, CDR2 FNYEAQ. The CDR3 has 15 residues. V shed 3 bases and J 4 bases; nucleotides not matched to a gene: 5. For the CDR3, the DNA is TGTGCCAGCAGCTTGAATGCGGGAGTCACCGGGGAGCTGTTTTTT. Amino acid sequence: CASSLNAGVTGELFF.

The chain couples TRBV24-1 to TRBJ2-1; D not resolved. This CDR3 is 15 amino acids long. The ends were cut back, 5 bases at V and 1 base at J, with 11 bases in the middle. Germline V lookup: CDR1 KGHDR, CDR2 SFDVKD. The CDR3 reads CATSAQQNSYNEQFF. DNA of the CDR3: TGTGCCACCAGTGCCCAACAGAATTCCTACAATGAGCAGTTCTTC.

This clonotype was counted between two and nine times. This CDR3 reads CSARDLPGLAGGVQETQYF. The CDR3 DNA follows: TGCAGTGCTAGAGATTTACCGGGACTAGCGGGAGGGGTACAAGAGACCCAGTACTTC. The chain combines TRBV20-1 with TRBJ2-5; 16 nucleotides align to TRBD2. CDR3 length equals 19 residues. V dropped 0 bases and J dropped 2; count of bases not matched to a gene: 9. From germline, CDR1 is DFQATT and CDR2 SNEGSKA (reference sequence).

This clonotype has at least ten counts. The V call is TRBV7-2, the J call TRBJ1-1, with a possible D match to TRBD1 (5 bases). V lost 0 bases and J 0 bases, leaving 11 bases between the germline ends. Looked up from germline, CDR1 is SGHTA and CDR2 is FQGNSA. The CDR3 totals 16 residues. CDR3: CASSLARATMNTEAFF. CDR3 DNA sequence: TGTGCCAGCAGCTTAGCCAGGGCAACGATGAACACTGAAGCTTTCTTT.

This clonotype was picked up a small number of times. This chain joins TRBV5-1 and TRBJ1-6, with 7 bases fitting TRBD1. V lost 4 bases and J lost 7; bases outside the gene matches: 11. The CDR3 totals 16 residues. Germline assignment: CDR1 SGHRS and CDR2 YFSETQ. DNA of the CDR3: TGCGCCAGCAGCCCACTCTTGGGACAGAAAAATTCACCCCTCCACTTT. Amino acids: CASSPLLGQKNSPLHF.

This clonotype was recorded at least ten times. The chain employs TRBV29-1 and TRBJ1-5; 7 bases align to TRBD1. V dropped 4 bases and J dropped 2; count of bases not matched to a gene: 8. CDR1 SQVTM and CDR2 ANQGSEA come from the germline V gene. The CDR3 length is 15 residues. The CDR3 DNA sequence: TGCAGCGTTGGCGCAGGGGGGAGCGGCAATCAGCCCCAGCATTTT. Its translation is CSVGAGGSGNQPQHF.